This T cell receptor (beta chain) is from a study of cytomegalovirus exposure and HLA in healthy donors (dated by TCRdb to the late 2010s). For the study in its entirety: An earlier analysis of approximately 640 of the donors reported more than 250 Gb of sequence data and roughly 100 million unique TCR beta sequences from 150 million to 200 million T cells. An early release that covered some 630 HLA-typed donors contained approximately 300 gigabases of sequencing data and around 80 million unique TCR sequences. On average, around 240,000 unique TCR beta nucleotide sequences were sequenced per donor among a few hundred genotyped donors of the cohort, with roughly 20% of those sequences being non-productive. Every discovery cohort repertoire had been produced on one sequencing platform. Five DR-DQ haplotypes were handled as single units for association and clustering because linkage in the cohort was strong. Along with the approximately 650-subject first cohort, a separate validation cohort of around 110 different subjects was used. In a later analysis, previously published TCR beta repertoires from 600 to 850 donors were re-analyzed and high-resolution HLA genotyping was added so that TCR occurrence patterns could be studied. A later genetic analysis used genome-wide SNP genotypes for about three fifths of the 666 donors, treating that subset as a discovery cohort. Donor age, sex, ethnicity and CMV serostatus were compiled together with the repertoire data. Typing coverage varied by locus: roughly 629-630 donors for A, B, C, DRB1 and DQB1; under 550 for DQA1; more than 600 for DPA1; roughly 470 for DPB1. The aim of the study was to test whether cataloging public T cell receptors could identify signatures of past pathogen exposure. Among the approximately 400 genotyped donors, approximately 81% belonged to the genetic ancestry cluster associated with self-reported Caucasian donors. High-throughput TCR immunosequencing, statistical association of individual TCRs with disease status, and machine learning were combined to predict cytomegalovirus infection status. Rather than drawing on any new phenotypic data, the later analysis identified candidate immune exposures from TCR beta sequences and the way those sequences occurred across donors. An earlier analysis of 587 of the donors used high-throughput TCR beta sequencing to judge whether each TCR beta V gene segment behaved as functional or pseudogenic. The study profiled the T cell repertoires of some 610 subjects by immunosequencing and related them to cytomegalovirus serostatus. Both class I and class II loci were covered by HLA typing, at four-digit resolution.

Receptors were amplified or captured by the immunoSEQ multiplex PCR assay. A mixture of 60 forward primers for TCR Vbeta segments and 13 reverse primers for TCR Jbeta segments was used in the multiplex PCR. A multiplex PCR assay on genomic DNA amplified the CDR3 region of rearranged TCR beta genes. The amplified TCR beta libraries were sequenced on the Illumina HiSeq System as 87-base-pair reads. The original methods were these. A later analysis tallied around 82 million unique TCR beta chains across the 666 repertoires, and around 9.9 million of those chains were shared by two or more donors. To remove PCR and sequencing errors, raw reads were error-corrected and collapsed into unique sequences using a nearest-neighbor algorithm that merged closely related sequences. CDR3 sequences were aligned to IMGT reference sequences to assign V, D and J gene segments. For a sequence to be retained, a match of at least six nucleotides was required to both a V gene segment and a J gene segment. Rearrangements were classified as productive when the CDR3 lacked stop codons and remained in frame with V and J, and all other rearrangements were classified as non-productive. Following IMGT convention, CDR3 was defined as the stretch from the second conserved V-encoded cysteine to the conserved J-encoded phenylalanine. The earlier analysis of about 500 of the donors excluded sequences that lacked an unambiguous match to a single V gene segment. In an earlier analysis of approximately 590 of the donors, a V segment was called functional when productive rearrangements were above 56.7%, and segregating when the standard deviation between donors exceeded 5%. A statistical classification framework was developed to diagnose cytomegalovirus status using the catalog of TCR beta chain sequences. V and J gene assignment, in a later analysis, came from comparing TCR nucleotide sequences with IMGT/GENE-DB human TR gene sequences. Using the TCRdist pipeline, a later analysis assigned CDR3 sequences along with most-parsimonious VDJ recombination scenarios. A later analysis defined each TCR beta chain by its CDR3 amino acid sequence plus V-gene family, and excluded reads lacking a unique V-gene family. In a later analysis, around 600 highly shared, low-generation-probability nucleotide sequences were removed to address suspected cross-contamination and a sequencing artifact. In a later analysis, a clonal expansion index was calculated for each public chain from normalized within-repertoire ranks of inferred template counts. In a later analysis, generation probabilities were computed using a VDJ recombination model fitted to out-of-frame rearrangements, and the results were checked against IGoR. In a later analysis, hypergeometric tests were used to score TCR-TCR, TCR-HLA and TCR-CMV co-occurrence, with a repertoire-size bias correction applied to TCR pairs. In a later analysis, false discovery rates were estimated by permuting HLA or CMV assignments 20 times. In a later analysis, co-occurring TCRs were grouped using DBSCAN, and TCRdist sequence similarity was added for clustering within HLA-allele-positive subsets. Repertoires with fewer than 30,000 or more than 120,000 public chains, plus five repertoires with anomalous nucleotide sharing, were excluded from co-occurrence clustering. TCRdb's version of the immuneACCESS table is confined to in-frame rearrangements and falls short of the full clone set. An unresolved V gene accounts for under half of the shortfall where checked; the remainder is of unknown origin. V and J calls and clone size come straight from that table; D and trimming were deduced from the DNA. This sample comprises approximately 120,000 clones, over 65% of them detected only once. The biggest ten clones account for around 1.8% of the sample.

Taken from the germline V gene, the CDR1 and CDR2 loops are SNHLY and FYNNEI. Trimming removed 2 bases from V and 6 bases from J, leaving 7 bases between the germline ends. The CDR3 runs 13 residues from the cysteine to the phenylalanine. Only the CDR3 DNA is retained, 39 bases long and in frame from the first base. This clone turned up a few times. It lacks a known antigen. No much larger clone exists at a distance of one base, and base qualities are not known. On the study overall, not on this receptor specifically: The presence/absence analyses assumed that sequencing depth was roughly uniform across donors, and that assumption may not be true. Most TCR sequences were seen in very few donors, while some public TCRs were found in many individuals. A later genetic analysis reported fewer N-insertions in productive TCRs among donors in an Asian-associated ancestry cluster than the 666-donor mean. The earlier analysis of approximately 560 of the donors excluded 15 to 20 rarely observed V segments, including chromosome 9 orphons, because counts were too low. The authors suggested that the approach could potentially be generalized to other disease states and immunological phenotypes. Because the 87-base-pair reads could not distinguish some IMGT-functional V segments, including TRBV6-2 and TRBV6-3, those segments were excluded. A later analysis found that most CMV-associated TCR beta chains appeared HLA-restricted, with HLA associations seemingly driven largely by CMV exposure. A later analysis found that TCR association rates varied across HLA loci, with DRB1 alleles showing the most associated TCRs and HLA-C alleles the fewest. A further reported finding was that TCR beta sequences accurately predicted the HLA-A and HLA-B alleles for most subjects in the first cohort. CMV serostatus was the only immune exposure information available for the cohort. The cohort was sequenced for TCR beta chains only, and without alpha or paired-chain data the features that could be detected were limited. In the study, 150 to 200 TCR beta chains were listed as associated with cytomegalovirus. Because HLA typing was unavailable for some donors at each locus, only the typed subset was used in association tests. According to a later analysis, parvovirus B19, influenza, CMV and Epstein-Barr virus appeared linked to several top co-occurrence clusters. Cytomegalovirus status was reported to be diagnosed by the classifier with high specificity and sensitivity in both the original and validation cohorts. Linkage disequilibrium might explain the correlated functional status among segregating V segments, but an unknown experimental factor could not be excluded. In a later analysis, HLA-associated TCR beta chains were found to be more clonally expanded and to have lower generation probabilities than equally common non-associated chains. An earlier analysis of several hundred of the donors showed that most TCR beta V segments appeared in productive rearrangements either about 90% or about 30% of the time, which broadly matched IMGT annotations. When HLA alleles, especially DR and DQ, strongly co-occurred, attributing TCR associations to individual alleles was difficult. A few of the identified cytomegalovirus-associated TCR beta chains were confirmed in vitro to be specific for cytomegalovirus antigens. Specific HLA alleles were associated with 15,000 to 20,000 TCR beta sequences at a false discovery rate of 0.05 in a later analysis. A cluster of highly shared sequence variants was judged likely to represent a technical artifact of the sequencing pipeline. V-gene and J-gene trimming of TCR beta chains was associated with a missense DCLRE1C variant in a later genetic analysis, and the association was replicated in an independent cohort.

The cohort comprised around 700 healthy bone marrow donors. All cohort members were sampled while nominally healthy, although unrecorded immune exposures were likely present. The donor tested CMV seronegative, placing the donor among the 350 or so seronegative members of the cohort. A peripheral blood sample was collected from each donor, and TCR beta sequencing was performed on peripheral blood mononuclear cells. The Qiagen DNeasy Blood Extraction Kit was used to extract genomic DNA from the blood cell samples. Sequencing used PBMCs. The sequence joins TRBV2 to TRBJ2-2, with an unclear D gene assignment. The source of this sequence is a man aged 45-65 years in good health and CMV-seronegative. CDR3 region: CASSEPFPGELFF. The DNA sequence follows: TGTGCCAGCAGTGAACCCTTCCCCGGGGAGCTGTTTTTT.